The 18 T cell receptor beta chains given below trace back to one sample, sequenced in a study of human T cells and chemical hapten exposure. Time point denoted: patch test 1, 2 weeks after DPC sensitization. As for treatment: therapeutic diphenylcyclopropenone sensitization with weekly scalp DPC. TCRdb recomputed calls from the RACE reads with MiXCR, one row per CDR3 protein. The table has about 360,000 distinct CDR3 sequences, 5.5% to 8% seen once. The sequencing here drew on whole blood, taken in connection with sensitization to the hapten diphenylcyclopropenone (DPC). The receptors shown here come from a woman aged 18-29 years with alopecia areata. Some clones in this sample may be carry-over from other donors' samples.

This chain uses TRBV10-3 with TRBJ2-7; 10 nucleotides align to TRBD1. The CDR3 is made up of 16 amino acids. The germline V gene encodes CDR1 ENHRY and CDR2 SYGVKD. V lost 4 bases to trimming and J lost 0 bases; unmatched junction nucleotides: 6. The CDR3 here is CAISGGQGPSSYEQYF. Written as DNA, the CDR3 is TGTGCCATCAGTGGGGGACAGGGGCCCAGCTCCTACGAGCAGTACTTC.

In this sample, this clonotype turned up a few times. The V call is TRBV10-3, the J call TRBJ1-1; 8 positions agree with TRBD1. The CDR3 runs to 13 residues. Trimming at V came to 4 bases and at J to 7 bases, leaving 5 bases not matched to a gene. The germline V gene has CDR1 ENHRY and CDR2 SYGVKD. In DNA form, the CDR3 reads TGTGCCATCAGTGCCTTGGGACAGGTTGAAGCTTTCTTT. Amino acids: CAISALGQVEAFF.

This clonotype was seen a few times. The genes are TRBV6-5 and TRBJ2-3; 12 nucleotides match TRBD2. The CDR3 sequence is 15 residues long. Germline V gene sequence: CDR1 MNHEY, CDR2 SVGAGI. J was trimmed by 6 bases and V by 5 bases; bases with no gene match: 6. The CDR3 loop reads CASSNLAGGRDTQYF. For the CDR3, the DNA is TGTGCCAGCAGTAATCTAGCGGGGGGGCGGGATACGCAGTATTTT.

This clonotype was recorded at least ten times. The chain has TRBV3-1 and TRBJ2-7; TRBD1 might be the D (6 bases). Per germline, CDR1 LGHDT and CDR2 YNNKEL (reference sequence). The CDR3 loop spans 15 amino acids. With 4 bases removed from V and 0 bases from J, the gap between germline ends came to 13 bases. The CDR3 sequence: CASSRAGTSSYEQYF. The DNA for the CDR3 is TGTGCCAGCAGCCGGGCCGGGACAAGCTCCTACGAGCAGTACTTC.

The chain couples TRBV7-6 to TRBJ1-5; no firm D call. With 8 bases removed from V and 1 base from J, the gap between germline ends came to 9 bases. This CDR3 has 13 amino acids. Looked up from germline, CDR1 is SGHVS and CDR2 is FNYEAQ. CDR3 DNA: TGTGCCAGCCTTTGGGTCAGCAATCAGCCCCAGCATTTT. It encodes CASLWVSNQPQHF.

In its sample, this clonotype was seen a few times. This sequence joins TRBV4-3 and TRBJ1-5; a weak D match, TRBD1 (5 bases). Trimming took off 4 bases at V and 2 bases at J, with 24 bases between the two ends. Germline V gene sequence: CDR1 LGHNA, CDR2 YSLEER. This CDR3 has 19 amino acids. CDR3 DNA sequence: TGCGCCAGCAGCCCCACAATGGTCGGAGACTTGGGGGGCAATCAGCCCCAGCATTTT. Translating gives CASSPTMVGDLGGNQPQHF.

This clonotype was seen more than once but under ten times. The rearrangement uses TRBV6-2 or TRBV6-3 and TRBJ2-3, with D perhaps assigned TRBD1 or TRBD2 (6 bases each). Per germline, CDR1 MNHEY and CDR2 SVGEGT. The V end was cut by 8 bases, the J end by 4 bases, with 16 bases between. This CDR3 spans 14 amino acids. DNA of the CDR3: TGTGCCAGCGTCCGGGACGGGGGCGCAGATACGCAGTATTTT. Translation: CASVRDGGADTQYF.

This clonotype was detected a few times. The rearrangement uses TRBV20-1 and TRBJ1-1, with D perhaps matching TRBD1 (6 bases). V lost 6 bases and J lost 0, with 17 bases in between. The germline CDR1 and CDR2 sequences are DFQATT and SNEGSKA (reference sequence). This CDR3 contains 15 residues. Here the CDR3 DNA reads TGCAGTGCCCTGGCCACGGACAGCTTGAACACTGAAGCTTTCTTT. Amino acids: CSALATDSLNTEAFF.

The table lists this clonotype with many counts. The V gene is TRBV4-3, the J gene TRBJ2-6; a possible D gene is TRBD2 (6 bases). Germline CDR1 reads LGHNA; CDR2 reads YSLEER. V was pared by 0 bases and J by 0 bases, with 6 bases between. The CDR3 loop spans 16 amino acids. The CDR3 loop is CASSQEEGSGANVLTF. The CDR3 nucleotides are TGCGCCAGCAGCCAAGAGGAGGGCTCTGGGGCCAACGTCCTGACTTTC.

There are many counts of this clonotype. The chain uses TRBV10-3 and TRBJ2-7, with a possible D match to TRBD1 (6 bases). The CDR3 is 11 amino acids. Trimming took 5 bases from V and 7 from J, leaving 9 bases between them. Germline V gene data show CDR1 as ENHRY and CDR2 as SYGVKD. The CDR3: CAISTDREQYF. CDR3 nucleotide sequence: TGTGCCATCAGTACGGACAGAGAGCAGTACTTC.

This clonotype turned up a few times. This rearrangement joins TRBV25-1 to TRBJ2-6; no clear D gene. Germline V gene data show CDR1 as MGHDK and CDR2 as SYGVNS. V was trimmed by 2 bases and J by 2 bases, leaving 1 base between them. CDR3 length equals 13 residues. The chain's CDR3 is CASSEPGANVLTF. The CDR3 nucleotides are TGTGCCAGCAGTGAACCTGGGGCCAACGTCCTGACTTTC.

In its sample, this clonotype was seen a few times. CDR3: CASSLNPPGANVLTF. CDR3 nucleotide sequence: TGTGCCAGCAGTTTAAACCCACCTGGGGCCAACGTCCTGACTTTC. The chain employs TRBV12-3 or TRBV12-4 and TRBJ2-6; D is undetermined. Trimming stripped 2 bases from V and 2 bases from J, with 7 bases between. The CDR3 has 15 residues.

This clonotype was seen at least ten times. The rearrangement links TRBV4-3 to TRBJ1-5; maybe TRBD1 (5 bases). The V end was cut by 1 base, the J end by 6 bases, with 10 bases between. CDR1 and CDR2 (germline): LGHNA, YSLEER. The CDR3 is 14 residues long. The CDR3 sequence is CASSQGQMSQPQHF. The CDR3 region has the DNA TGCGCCAGCAGCCAAGGACAGATGAGTCAGCCCCAGCATTTT.

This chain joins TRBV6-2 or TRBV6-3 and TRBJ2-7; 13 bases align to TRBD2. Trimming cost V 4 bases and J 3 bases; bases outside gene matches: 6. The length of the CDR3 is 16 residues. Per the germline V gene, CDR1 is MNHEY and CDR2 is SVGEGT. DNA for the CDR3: TGTGCCAGCAGTTCCCCACTAGCGGGGGGGCTCTACGAGCAGTACTTC. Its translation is CASSSPLAGGLYEQYF.

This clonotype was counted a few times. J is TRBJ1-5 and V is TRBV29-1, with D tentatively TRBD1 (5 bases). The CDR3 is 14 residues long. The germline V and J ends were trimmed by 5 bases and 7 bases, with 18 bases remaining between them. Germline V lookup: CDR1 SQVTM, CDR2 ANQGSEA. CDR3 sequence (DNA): TGCAGCGTTTCTGACACGGACATTCGGCAGCCCCAGCATTTT. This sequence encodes CSVSDTDIRQPQHF.

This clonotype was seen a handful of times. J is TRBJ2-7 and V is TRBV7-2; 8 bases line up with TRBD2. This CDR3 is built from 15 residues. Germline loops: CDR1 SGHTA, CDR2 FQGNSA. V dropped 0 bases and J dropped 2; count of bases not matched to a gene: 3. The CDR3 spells CASSLASGGAYEQYF. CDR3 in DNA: TGTGCCAGCAGCTTAGCATCCGGGGGGGCCTACGAGCAGTACTTC.

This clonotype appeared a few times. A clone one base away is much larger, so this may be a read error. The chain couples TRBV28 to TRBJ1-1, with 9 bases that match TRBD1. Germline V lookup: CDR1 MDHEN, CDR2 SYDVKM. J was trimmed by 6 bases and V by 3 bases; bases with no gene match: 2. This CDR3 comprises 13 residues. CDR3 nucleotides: TGTGCCAGCAGTTTTACAGGGGGCTCTGAAGCTTTCTTT. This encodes CASSFTGGSEAFF.

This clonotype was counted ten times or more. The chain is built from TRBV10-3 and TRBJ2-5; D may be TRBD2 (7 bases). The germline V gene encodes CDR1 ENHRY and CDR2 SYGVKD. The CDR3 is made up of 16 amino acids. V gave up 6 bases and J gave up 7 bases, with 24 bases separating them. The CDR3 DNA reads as TGTGCCATCAGCGTCGGGACTACGGGACACAGTAGGACCCAGTACTTC. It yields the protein CAISVGTTGHSRTQYF.